What follows are 7 T cell receptor beta chains derived from one specimen sequenced in a study of blood T cell repertoires in COVID-19. Sequenced by immunoSEQ multiplex PCR; TCRdb stores in-frame clones only, minus some. The data hold roughly 290,000 clones, with 89% observed a single time. Sequences were obtained from PBMCs or T cells enriched from blood (not recorded which). The receptors shown here come from a middle-aged woman who had recovered from COVID-19.

Written as DNA, the CDR3 is TGTGCCAGCAGCCCCCGCTTTGTTAGTGGCACAGATACGCAGTATTTT. Residues: CASSPRFVSGTDTQYF. The V gene is TRBV16, the J gene TRBJ2-3; D call uncertain. The CDR3 consists of 16 residues. Germline V gives CDR1 KGHSY, CDR2 FQNENV. V shed 4 bases and J shed 1 base, with 15 bases lying between them.

The chain links TRBV9 to TRBJ1-3; D is uncertain. The CDR3 length is 16 residues. Germline CDR1 SGDLS, CDR2 YYNGEE. Trimming left V 2 bases short and J 0 bases short, with 12 bases between. The CDR3 DNA reads as TGTGCCAGCAGCGTCCCGGGGAGCTCCTCTGGAAACACCATATATTTT. Protein sequence: CASSVPGSSSGNTIYF.

This rearrangement joins TRBV4-2 to TRBJ1-3; 9 positions match TRBD1. The CDR3 contains 17 residues. The ends lost 0 bases at V and 1 base at J; junction bases unmatched: 4. Per germline, CDR1 LGHNA and CDR2 YNFKEQ. The CDR3, as DNA: TGTGCCAGCAGCCAAGATTTACAGGGGGCGTCTGGAAACACCATATATTTT. As protein: CASSQDLQGASGNTIYF.

This chain joins TRBV3-1 (or the pseudogene TRBV3-2) and TRBJ2-3; 8 bases are a match to TRBD1. This CDR3 comprises 15 residues. CDR1 and CDR2 from the germline V gene are LGHDT and YNNKEL (reference sequence). Trimming took 0 bases from V and 2 from J; bases not matched to a gene: 1. The CDR3 region has the DNA TGTGCCAGCAGCCAAGAGGACAGGGTCACAGATACGCAGTATTTT. Translated, it gives CASSQEDRVTDTQYF.

The genes are TRBV2 and TRBJ1-1; D is perhaps TRBD1 (6 bases). Per germline, CDR1 SNHLY and CDR2 FYNNEI. The V gene lost 4 bases and the J gene lost 4 bases, with 16 bases spanning the gap. This CDR3 region has 15 residues. The CDR3 DNA sequence: TGTGCCAGCAGTGCCCTTACAGGGTCCCTCACTGAAGCTTTCTTT. It codes for CASSALTGSLTEAFF.

The chain joins TRBV5-4 to TRBJ2-2, with TRBD2 matching over 10 bases. The CDR3 covers 18 residues. CDR1 and CDR2 from the germline V gene are SGHNT and YYREEE (reference sequence). After removal of 1 base from V and 2 bases from J, the junction contained 8 bases not matched to a gene. The CDR3 coding sequence is TGTGCCAGCAGCTTGTTCGGTAGCGGGGGGCTAAACACCGGGGAGCTGTTTTTT. Its protein product is CASSLFGSGGLNTGELFF.

The CDR3 coding sequence is TGTGCCTGGAGTGTAGCAGGGGATCAGCCCCAGCATTTT. Its translation: CAWSVAGDQPQHF. The rearrangement joins TRBV30 to TRBJ1-5; D is perhaps TRBD1 (6 bases). V was trimmed by 0 bases and J by 5 bases, leaving 8 bases between them. Germline-derived CDR1 and CDR2 are GTSNPN and SVGIG (reference sequence). This CDR3 contains 13 residues.